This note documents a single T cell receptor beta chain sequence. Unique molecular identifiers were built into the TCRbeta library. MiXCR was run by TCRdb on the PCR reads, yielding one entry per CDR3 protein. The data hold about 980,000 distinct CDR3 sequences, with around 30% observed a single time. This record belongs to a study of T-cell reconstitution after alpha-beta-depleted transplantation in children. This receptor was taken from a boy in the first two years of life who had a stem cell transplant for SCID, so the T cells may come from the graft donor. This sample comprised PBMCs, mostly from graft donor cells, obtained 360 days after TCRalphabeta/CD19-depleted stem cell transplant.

The CDR3 DNA sequence: TGTGCCAGCAGCGGCCACGGGTCCACCTCTGGAAACACCATATATTTT. Translating it yields CASSGHGSTSGNTIYF. The chain recombines TRBV14 with TRBJ1-3; no clear D. Trimming cost V 5 bases and J 0 bases, with 14 bases left between them. The CDR3 runs 16 residues. Germline V lookup: CDR1 SGHDN, CDR2 FVKESK.